A few counts support the clone carrying this T cell receptor (beta chain). What it binds is not known. The sample comes from a study of CD8+ T cells in alopecia areata. RNA extraction was followed by reverse transcription into cDNA, which acted as the sequencing template. Some clones are missing from TCRdb's copy, which holds only in-frame ones; the method was immunoSEQ multiplex PCR. The data show some 110,000 clones, 30% to 40% seen once. It was from alopecia areata patients that lesional scalp punch biopsies and peripheral blood were collected. Findings of the study overall: TCR sharing across patients was less clear than in mice, possibly HLA-related.

This CDR3 contains 15 residues. Germline V gene lookup returns CDR1 MDHEN and CDR2 SYDVKM. V shed 5 bases and J shed 6 bases, with 18 bases lying between them. The chain uses TRBV28 and TRBJ2-3; a weak D match, TRBD2 (6 bases). This TCR derives from a human donor with alopecia areata. Sequencing was carried out using CD4+ T cells sorted from blood. In nucleotides, the CDR3 is TGTGCCAGCAGTCCGCCGGGAGCCCGTTGGGATACGCAGTATTTT. It translates to CASSPPGARWDTQYF. Combining the CDR3 with reference TRBV28 and TRBJ2-3 gives the whole variable domain DVKVTQSSRYLVKRTGEKVFLECVQDMDHENMFWYRQDPGLGLRLIYFSYDVKMKEKGDIPEGYSVSREKKERFSLILESASTNQTSMYLCASSPPGARWDTQYFGPGTRLTVL.